These T cell receptor beta chains were read from a single sample in a study of blood T cell repertoires in COVID-19. Measured with immunoSEQ multiplex PCR; TCRdb has only the in-frame clones, and not every one. This sample has hundreds of thousands of clones, with 80% to 90% found just once. The sample was PBMCs or T cells enriched from blood (not recorded which). The origin of the receptors is a man aged 30-40 years who had recovered from COVID-19. Both conserved end residues are part of each CDR3. Each record gives: V gene, J gene, D gene, clone size, CDR3 protein, CDR3 DNA. D genes are given only for firm matches. Clone size is stated in some rows and not others, as once, few, many or a class when expanded.

V: TRBV3-1/TRBV3-2; J: TRBJ2-5; D: -; size: -; CDR3: CASSQGVGALYF; DNA: TGTGCCAGCAGCCAAGGGGTTGGGGCGTTGTACTTC
V: TRBV30; J: TRBJ1-5; D: -; size: -; CDR3: CALGEANSNQPQHF; DNA: TGTGCTTTAGGCGAGGCGAATAGCAATCAGCCCCAGCATTTT
V: TRBV5-1; J: TRBJ2-7; D: TRBD1; size: -; CDR3: CASSLGTGGDYEQYF; DNA: TGCGCCAGCAGCTTGGGGACAGGGGGTGACTACGAGCAGTACTTC
V: TRBV27; J: TRBJ1-2; D: -; size: -; CDR3: CASSLLGGLGYTF; DNA: TGTGCCAGCAGTTTATTAGGGGGTTTGGGCTACACCTTC
V: TRBV7-3; J: TRBJ2-2; D: -; size: -; CDR3: CASSSERGELFF; DNA: TGTGCCAGCAGCTCAGAACGCGGGGAGCTGTTTTTT
V: TRBV12-5; J: TRBJ1-1; D: -; size: -; CDR3: CASGPGGPYTEAFF; DNA: TGTGCTAGTGGTCCAGGAGGACCATACACTGAAGCTTTCTTT
V: TRBV11-3; J: TRBJ2-3; D: TRBD2; size: -; CDR3: CASSPRLAASPMRYTDTQYF; DNA: TGTGCCAGCAGCCCCAGACTAGCGGCTTCACCCATGCGATACACAGATACGCAGTATTTT
V: TRBV5-1; J: TRBJ2-7; D: TRBD1; size: -; CDR3: CASSLWGQAIAEQYF; DNA: TGCGCCAGCAGCTTATGGGGACAGGCAATTGCCGAGCAGTACTTC
V: TRBV10-3; J: TRBJ2-5; D: -; size: once; CDR3: CAISESWSAAGEETQYF; DNA: TGTGCCATCAGTGAGTCGTGGTCCGCGGCAGGGGAAGAGACCCAGTACTTC
V: TRBV3-1/TRBV3-2; J: TRBJ2-4; D: -; size: -; CDR3: CASSQVTHTSDGKNIQYF; DNA: TGTGCCAGCAGCCAAGTGACCCACACTTCCGACGGGAAAAACATTCAGTACTTC
V: TRBV7-2; J: TRBJ1-3; D: TRBD1; size: -; CDR3: CASSLQGAHSGNTIYF; DNA: TGTGCCAGCAGCCTACAGGGGGCCCACTCTGGAAACACCATATATTTT
V: TRBV19; J: TRBJ2-1; D: -; size: -; CDR3: CASSRAESTYNEQFF; DNA: TGTGCCAGTAGCCGAGCGGAGTCTACCTACAATGAGCAGTTCTTC
V: TRBV6-5; J: TRBJ1-1; D: TRBD1; size: -; CDR3: CASSSRQGGTEAFF; DNA: TGTGCCAGCAGTTCTCGACAGGGTGGCACTGAAGCTTTCTTT
V: TRBV5-4; J: TRBJ1-1; D: TRBD1; size: -; CDR3: CASSSQGASTEAFF; DNA: TGTGCCAGCAGCTCCCAGGGGGCGAGCACTGAAGCTTTCTTT
V: TRBV3-1/TRBV3-2; J: TRBJ2-3; D: -; size: -; CDR3: CASSQDSGDTQYF; DNA: TGTGCCAGCAGCCAAGATTCGGGAGATACGCAGTATTTT
V: TRBV28; J: TRBJ2-1; D: TRBD2; size: -; CDR3: CASSSGTRWSYNEQFF; DNA: TGTGCCAGCAGTTCCGGGACTAGATGGTCCTACAATGAGCAGTTCTTC
V: TRBV10-1; J: TRBJ1-5; D: TRBD1; size: -; CDR3: CASSVSFPGQGKGNQPQHF; DNA: TGCGCCAGCAGTGTTTCATTCCCGGGACAGGGAAAGGGCAATCAGCCCCAGCATTTT
V: TRBV30; J: TRBJ2-7; D: -; size: -; CDR3: CAWVGARRNSYEQYF; DNA: TGTGCCTGGGTGGGAGCGCGGAGAAACTCCTACGAGCAGTACTTC
V: TRBV28; J: TRBJ1-5; D: -; size: -; CDR3: CASQGGQSNQPQHF; DNA: TGTGCCAGCCAAGGGGGTCAGAGCAATCAGCCCCAGCATTTT
V: TRBV30; J: TRBJ2-3; D: -; size: -; CDR3: CAWSPGVSTDTQYF; DNA: TGTGCCTGGAGTCCAGGGGTTAGCACAGATACGCAGTATTTT
V: TRBV14; J: TRBJ2-7; D: TRBD2; size: -; CDR3: CASRTSSHSYEQYF; DNA: TGTGCCAGCAGGACTAGCAGCCACTCCTACGAGCAGTACTTC
V: TRBV9; J: TRBJ2-5; D: TRBD1; size: few; CDR3: CASSAGTTGHLRTQYF; DNA: TGTGCCAGCAGCGCCGGCACGACAGGGCACCTCCGGACCCAGTACTTC